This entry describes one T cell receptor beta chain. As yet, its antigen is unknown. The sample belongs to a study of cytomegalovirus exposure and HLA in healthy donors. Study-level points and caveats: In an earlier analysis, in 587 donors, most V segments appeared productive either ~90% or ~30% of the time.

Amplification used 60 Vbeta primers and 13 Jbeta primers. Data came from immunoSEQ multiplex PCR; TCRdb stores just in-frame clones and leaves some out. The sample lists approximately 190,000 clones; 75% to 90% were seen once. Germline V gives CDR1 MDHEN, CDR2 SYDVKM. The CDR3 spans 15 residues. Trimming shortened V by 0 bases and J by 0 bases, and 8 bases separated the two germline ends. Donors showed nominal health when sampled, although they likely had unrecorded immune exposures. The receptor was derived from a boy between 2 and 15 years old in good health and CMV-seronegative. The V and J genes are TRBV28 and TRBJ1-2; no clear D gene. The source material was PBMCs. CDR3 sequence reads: CASSLWPGANYGYTF. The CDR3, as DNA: TGTGCCAGCAGTTTATGGCCGGGAGCTAACTATGGCTACACCTTC.